This is a list of T cell receptor beta chains from one sample in a study of cytomegalovirus exposure and HLA in healthy donors. Assay used: immunoSEQ multiplex PCR; TCRdb lists only in-frame clones, some missing. Among about 130,000 clones listed, approximately 86% were seen once. The sequencing input was PBMCs. The receptor source for this set is a boy aged 10-17 years in good health and CMV-seronegative. Both conserved end residues are trimmed from each CDR3. A row's size may be missing; if present it is once, few, many or a size class.

V: TRBV6-1
size: few
CDR3: ASTRVKAEAF

V: TRBV9
size: NA
CDR3: ASSVGGSGATYEQY

V: TRBV4-2
size: NA
CDR3: ASSQEGTSGGETQY

V: TRBV5-4
size: NA
CDR3: ASSLAGGNQPQH

V: TRBV5-4
size: once
CDR3: ASSSGQPTFYGYT

V: TRBV19
size: NA
CDR3: ASSITWRTGGTNEKLF

V: TRBV18
size: NA
CDR3: ASSPPGQVNTGELF

V: TRBV29-1
size: NA
CDR3: SDRQGVSSYEQY

V: TRBV2
size: NA
CDR3: ASSETARQF

V: TRBV7-9
size: NA
CDR3: ASSYRDRNYEQY

V: TRBV27
size: NA
CDR3: ASSARSGPSYEQY

V: TRBV5-1
size: NA
CDR3: ASSTREAGTEAF

V: TRBV4-1
size: NA
CDR3: ASSQDDSNYGYT

V: TRBV7-9
size: NA
CDR3: ASSPQLRGRDYEQY

V: TRBV5-1
size: NA
CDR3: ASSLQGSSYNEQF

V: TRBV11-2
size: NA
CDR3: ASSLQIRAGNTEAF

V: TRBV2
size: NA
CDR3: ASSETGTRTQY

V: TRBV4-3
size: NA
CDR3: ASSQEAGVYGYT

V: TRBV6-1
size: NA
CDR3: ASKTGGSTDTQY

V: TRBV7-2
size: once
CDR3: ASRRTSGGLYGKY

V: TRBV4-2
size: few
CDR3: ASSQEGGRVNQPQH

V: TRBV15
size: NA
CDR3: ATRVDLLTEQY

V: TRBV9
size: NA
CDR3: ASSVAQQGSYNEQF

V: TRBV5-1
size: NA
CDR3: ASSSPGQGRYTEAF

V: TRBV25-1
size: NA
CDR3: ASSERTPSYEQY

V: TRBV7-2
size: few
CDR3: ASSPYRNTEAF

V: TRBV4-3
size: NA
CDR3: ASSPGPGGGTQETQY

V: TRBV25-1
size: NA
CDR3: ASSDGRAETQY

V: TRBV5-1
size: NA
CDR3: ATPGGSSNSGNTIY

V: TRBV5-1
size: few
CDR3: ASSLAPSGAIEYEQY

V: TRBV4-2
size: NA
CDR3: ASSQAGGPYEQY

V: TRBV6-5
size: NA
CDR3: ASSGGREQY

V: TRBV30
size: NA
CDR3: AWRQLGTPRYNEQF

V: TRBV4-1
size: NA
CDR3: ASSPSPGVRNEQF

V: TRBV27
size: NA
CDR3: ASQTSGGAGYEQY